Presented here are 30 T cell receptor beta chains from one specimen sequenced in a study of blood T cell repertoires in COVID-19 (dated by TCRdb to the early 2020s). The library was made by the immunoSEQ multiplex PCR assay. TCRdb's version of the immuneACCESS table is confined to in-frame rearrangements and falls short of the full clone set. An unresolved V gene accounts for under half of the shortfall where checked; the remainder is of unknown origin. For this sample there are 95,000 or so clones; about 80% appear just once. Of the sample, approximately 22% falls within the top ten clones. The source material was peripheral blood. These receptors were obtained from a human donor in a cohort sampled during active COVID-19.

The chain couples TRBV9 to TRBJ2-1; D not resolved. CDR3 length: 14 amino acids. Germline CDR1 is SGDLS and CDR2 is YYNGEE. Trimming took 3 bases from V and 6 from J, leaving 13 bases between them. The CDR3 nucleotides are TGTGCCAGCAGCGAGGTGGCTAGGTCCAATGAGCAGTTCTTC. Translating it yields CASSEVARSNEQFF. The whole variable domain, remainder taken from reference TRBV9 and TRBJ2-1, is DSGVTQTPKHLITATGQRVTLRCSPRSGDLSVYWYQQSLDQGLQFLIQYYNGEERAKGNILERFSAQQFPDLHSELNLSSLELGDSALYFCASSEVARSNEQFFGPGTRLTVL.

The gene calls are TRBV28 and TRBJ2-7; 8 positions match TRBD2. The V gene end was trimmed by 7 bases and the J gene end by 2 bases; junction bases not matched to a gene: 10. Germline CDR1 is MDHEN and CDR2 is SYDVKM. This CDR3 has 15 residues. CDR3 DNA: TGTGCCAGCAAACTGAGCCTAGCGGGCCCCTACGAGCAGTACTTC. Protein product: CASKLSLAGPYEQYF.

The rearrangement links TRBV19 to TRBJ2-2, with D maybe TRBD1 (6 bases). The CDR3 runs 17 residues. CDR1 and CDR2 (germline): LNHDA, SQIVND (reference sequence). V was shortened by 9 bases and J by 2 bases, with 22 bases between the two germline ends. The CDR3 reads CASKQGPSSINTGELFF. The CDR3 bases are TGTGCCAGCAAACAGGGTCCGTCCAGTATCAACACCGGGGAGCTGTTTTTT.

This clone was picked up a small number of times. The chain combines TRBV6-6 with TRBJ2-7; no reliable D call. Trimming shortened V by 2 bases and J by 4 bases, and 12 bases separated the two germline ends. Germline assignment: CDR1 MNHNY and CDR2 SVGAGI (reference sequence). The CDR3 covers 14 residues. The CDR3 reads CASSYLFFGYEQYF. The CDR3 nucleotides are TGTGCCAGCAGTTACCTCTTTTTCGGTTACGAGCAGTACTTC.

The CDR3 sequence is CASSTIVGRARETQYF. The CDR3 bases are TGTGCCAGCAGTACCATCGTCGGGAGGGCCAGAGAGACCCAGTACTTC. This chain uses TRBV28 with TRBJ2-5; the match to TRBD2 covers 8 bases. This CDR3 contains 16 residues. J was trimmed by 4 bases and V by 5 bases; bases with no gene match: 12. Germline CDR1 and CDR2: MDHEN and SYDVKM.

This clone appeared a few times. This chain joins TRBV6-6 and TRBJ2-1, with 13 bases matching TRBD2. The germline V gene has CDR1 MNHNY and CDR2 SVGAGI (reference sequence). V lost 6 bases and J lost 7; bases outside the gene matches: 6. The CDR3 runs to 15 residues. The CDR3 loop is CASRSLAGGPNEQFF. CDR3 DNA: TGTGCCAGCAGGTCACTAGCGGGAGGGCCAAATGAGCAGTTCTTC.

V is TRBV20-1 and J is TRBJ2-1, with 12 bases aligning to TRBD2. Germline lookup yields CDR1 DFQATT and CDR2 SNEGSKA (reference sequence). The CDR3 has 15 residues. V lost 3 bases, J lost 9 bases, and 9 bases stayed unmatched. Here the CDR3 reads CSASHLAGGLSEQFF. The CDR3 region has the DNA TGCAGTGCTAGTCACCTAGCGGGGGGGCTAAGTGAGCAGTTCTTC.

This clone has only a few counts. J is TRBJ2-5 and V is TRBV5-1; 12 bases map to TRBD2. CDR1 and CDR2 from the germline V gene are SGHRS and YFSETQ. This CDR3 region has 17 residues. V lost 0 bases and J lost 7; bases outside the gene matches: 10. The CDR3 DNA follows: TGCGCCAGCAGCTTGGGACTAGCGGGGGATTCTGAAGGGACCCAGTACTTC. Translated: CASSLGLAGDSEGTQYF.

The chain combines TRBV6-2 or TRBV6-3 with TRBJ1-2; possible D gene TRBD1, 6 bases. Germline values: CDR1 MNHEY, CDR2 SVGEGT. CDR3 length: 13 amino acids. V shed 4 bases and J shed 4 bases, with 10 bases lying between them. The CDR3 region is CASSSQGIYGYTF. The CDR3 DNA reads TGTGCCAGCAGTTCCCAGGGGATCTATGGCTACACCTTC.

This clone was seen a single time. The V gene is TRBV6-2 or TRBV6-3, the J gene TRBJ1-5, with 7 bases identical to TRBD1. Germline CDR1 is MNHEY and CDR2 is SVGEGT. J gave up 2 bases and V 3 bases, and 1 base lay outside the gene matches. The CDR3 length is 14 residues. The CDR3 loop is CASSYQGGNQPQHF. CDR3 in DNA: TGTGCCAGCAGTTATCAGGGGGGCAATCAGCCCCAGCATTTT.

The DNA of the CDR3 is TGTGCCAGCAGTTACGATAGCGGAGGGATAACCCTCCACTTT. Its protein is CASSYDSGGITLHF. This chain joins TRBV6-5 and TRBJ1-6; D unclear. This CDR3 is 14 amino acids long. V shed 2 bases and J shed 14 bases, with 16 bases lying between them. CDR1 MNHEY and CDR2 SVGAGI come from the germline V gene.

V usage is TRBV4-1 and J usage is TRBJ2-7, with TRBD1 matching 7 bases. The CDR3 contains 15 residues. The junction had 6 bases not matched to a gene; V was cut back by 4 bases and J by 0 bases. Per the germline V gene, CDR1 is MGHRA and CDR2 is YSYEKL. CDR3: CASSRGQLNSYEQYF. The CDR3 DNA sequence: TGCGCCAGCAGCCGGGGACAGCTAAACTCCTACGAGCAGTACTTC.

This chain connects TRBV2 to TRBJ1-1, with 10 bases lining up with TRBD1. Trimming at V came to 5 bases and at J to 3 bases, leaving 6 bases not matched to a gene. The CDR3 has 15 amino acids. Germline V gives CDR1 SNHLY, CDR2 FYNNEI. CDR3 nucleotides: TGTGCCAGCAGTAACCACGGGACAGGGGACACTGAAGCTTTCTTT. Its protein product is CASSNHGTGDTEAFF.

This clone was observed a handful of times. Written as DNA, the CDR3 is TGTGCCAGCAGCTCGTCGCTGGACACAGGGCCCTATGGCTACACCTTC. Its translation is CASSSSLDTGPYGYTF. The chain uses TRBV7-2 and TRBJ1-2, with D possibly matching TRBD1 (6 bases). Germline CDR1 SGHTA, CDR2 FQGNSA. The V gene lost 4 bases and the J gene lost 4 bases, with 19 bases spanning the gap. This CDR3 spans 16 amino acids.

The chain joins TRBV6-5 to TRBJ2-5; maybe TRBD2 (5 bases). The V and J ends lost 4 bases and 2 bases respectively, with 8 bases between them. The V gene's germline CDR1 is MNHEY and CDR2 SVGAGI. CDR3 size: 13 residues. For the CDR3, the DNA is TGTGCCAGCAGTTTACCGGGACAAGAGACCCAGTACTTC. Translation gives CASSLPGQETQYF.

The rearrangement joins TRBV6-6 to TRBJ2-5; perhaps TRBD1 as D (6 bases). V gave up 2 bases and J gave up 2 bases, with 12 bases separating them. Germline values: CDR1 MNHNY, CDR2 SVGAGI (reference sequence). The CDR3 extends over 15 amino acids. CDR3 sequence (DNA): TGTGCCAGCAGTTACACCAGGGGTTCGCAAGAGACCCAGTACTTC. Translation: CASSYTRGSQETQYF.

V usage is TRBV28 and J usage is TRBJ1-5; D may be TRBD1 (5 bases). V was trimmed by 5 bases and J by 2 bases, leaving 13 bases between them. Per the germline V gene, CDR1 is MDHEN and CDR2 is SYDVKM. The CDR3 is 15 amino acids. The CDR3 DNA reads as TGTGCCAGCAGTAGGGGTGGAGGGGGCAATCAGCCCCAGCATTTT. As protein: CASSRGGGGNQPQHF.

V is TRBV7-8 and J is TRBJ1-1; D gene unclear. The CDR3 is 15 amino acids. The germline gives CDR1 SGHVS, CDR2 FQNEAQ. Trimming removed 5 bases from V and 3 bases from J, with 16 bases in between. DNA for the CDR3: TGTGCCAGCAGCGTCTGGGTCCTTCGGGACACTGAAGCTTTCTTT. Its translation: CASSVWVLRDTEAFF.

The genes are TRBV3-1 (or the pseudogene TRBV3-2) and TRBJ2-7; 14 bases line up with TRBD2. Germline V gene data show CDR1 as LGHDT and CDR2 as YNNKEL (reference sequence). Trimming at V came to 4 bases and at J to 1 base, leaving 9 bases not matched to a gene. The CDR3 is made up of 18 amino acids. The CDR3 DNA is TGTGCCAGCAGCCGAACCGGGACTAGCGGGAGTGGGTCCTACGAGCAGTACTTC. Its translation is CASSRTGTSGSGSYEQYF.

The chain employs TRBV20-1 and TRBJ2-1; 7 bases are a match to TRBD2. The germline gives CDR1 DFQATT, CDR2 SNEGSKA (reference sequence). Unmatched junction bases numbered 3, after V lost 5 bases and J lost 8 bases. CDR3 length: 11 amino acids. The CDR3 region is CSALTSHEQFF. DNA for the CDR3: TGCAGTGCTCTGACTAGCCATGAGCAGTTCTTC.

The chain carries TRBV13 and TRBJ1-1; D not certain. V lost 7 bases and J 6 bases, leaving 15 bases between the germline ends. CDR1 and CDR2 (germline): PRHDT, FYEKMQ (reference sequence). The CDR3 has 13 amino acids. CDR3 in amino acids: CASISVLRPEAFF. As DNA, the CDR3 is TGTGCCAGCATAAGTGTCCTACGCCCTGAAGCTTTCTTT.

In this sample, this clone turned up a few times. The chain couples TRBV7-3 to TRBJ2-1; 10 bases agree with TRBD2. Germline lookup yields CDR1 SGHTA and CDR2 FQGTGA. Unmatched junction bases numbered 4, after V lost 4 bases and J lost 4 bases. The CDR3 is made up of 15 amino acids. The CDR3 protein is CASSSTSGAYNEQFF. The DNA of the CDR3 is TGTGCCAGCAGCTCTACTAGCGGGGCTTACAATGAGCAGTTCTTC.

This clone has a single count. V and J are TRBV18 and TRBJ1-2; D is undetermined. Trimming shortened V by 5 bases and J by 5 bases, and 42 bases separated the two germline ends. The germline gives CDR1 KGHSH, CDR2 LQKENI. The CDR3 contains 23 residues. CDR3 nucleotide sequence: TGTGCCAGCTCAGCGACTACCTCAACCGTGTTATCCCTCCCACCCGGCTCCGAATATGGCTACACCTTC. Its protein is CASSATTSTVLSLPPGSEYGYTF.

The chain couples TRBV7-8 to TRBJ2-4, with TRBD2 matching over 13 bases. Germline V gene lookup returns CDR1 SGHVS and CDR2 FQNEAQ. J was trimmed by 4 bases and V by 5 bases; bases with no gene match: 8. This CDR3 is 17 amino acids long. CDR3 DNA: TGTGCCAGCAGCAGCCGGGTACTAGCGGGAGGGAAAAACATTCAGTACTTC. It is translated as CASSSRVLAGGKNIQYF.

This chain links TRBV29-1 with TRBJ2-7; TRBD1 matches 7 bases. Germline V gene sequence: CDR1 SQVTM, CDR2 ANQGSEA. V trimming: 1 base; J trimming: 0 bases; junction bases outside the gene matches: 6. The CDR3 is 15 amino acids. CDR3 sequence: CSVEVTGAFSYEQYF. The CDR3 DNA reads TGCAGCGTTGAAGTAACAGGGGCCTTCTCCTACGAGCAGTACTTC.

V and J are TRBV19 and TRBJ1-2, with 8 bases matching TRBD1. V gave up 5 bases and J gave up 4 bases; unmatched junction bases: 9. The CDR3 extends over 15 amino acids. Per the germline V gene, CDR1 is LNHDA and CDR2 is SQIVND (reference sequence). The CDR3 DNA follows: TGTGCCAGTAGTCTTACCCCCGGGACAGGCTATGGCTACACCTTC. Protein: CASSLTPGTGYGYTF.

V and J are TRBV6-5 and TRBJ2-1; TRBD2 aligns across 8 bases. The CDR3 extends over 15 amino acids. V shed 6 bases, J shed 0 bases, and the junction held 4 bases outside the gene matches. In germline, CDR1 is MNHEY, CDR2 SVGAGI. CDR3 protein: CASRRSGGSYNEQFF. In DNA, the CDR3 is TGTGCCAGCAGACGAAGCGGGGGCTCCTACAATGAGCAGTTCTTC.

The genes are TRBV5-1 and TRBJ2-3; TRBD1 is a possible D gene (6 bases). CDR1 and CDR2 from the germline V gene are SGHRS and YFSETQ. The V end lost 0 bases, the J end lost 0 bases, and 11 bases lay between the germline ends. The CDR3 runs 16 residues. The CDR3 DNA reads TGCGCCAGCAGCTTGGATCGTGGACAGAGCACAGATACGCAGTATTTT. As protein: CASSLDRGQSTDTQYF.

The rearrangement uses TRBV19 and TRBJ2-3; possibly TRBD2 for D (5 bases). Germline CDR1 is LNHDA and CDR2 is SQIVND (reference sequence). Trimming pared 3 bases from V and 6 bases from J, leaving 16 bases between. CDR3 length equals 15 residues. DNA for the CDR3: TGTGCCAGTAGTATTGGAAGGCTAGCCGTGGATACGCAGTATTTT. Its translation: CASSIGRLAVDTQYF.

This clone occurred a few times. The rearrangement joins TRBV11-3 to TRBJ1-1; 7 bases align to TRBD1. Germline-derived CDR1 and CDR2 are SGHNT and YENEEA. The CDR3 has 14 residues. The V segment lost 5 bases and the J segment 3 bases; nucleotides outside the gene matches: 6. In nucleotides, the CDR3 is TGTGCCAGCAGCGAACAGGGGATGGACACTGAAGCTTTCTTT. Translated, it gives CASSEQGMDTEAFF.